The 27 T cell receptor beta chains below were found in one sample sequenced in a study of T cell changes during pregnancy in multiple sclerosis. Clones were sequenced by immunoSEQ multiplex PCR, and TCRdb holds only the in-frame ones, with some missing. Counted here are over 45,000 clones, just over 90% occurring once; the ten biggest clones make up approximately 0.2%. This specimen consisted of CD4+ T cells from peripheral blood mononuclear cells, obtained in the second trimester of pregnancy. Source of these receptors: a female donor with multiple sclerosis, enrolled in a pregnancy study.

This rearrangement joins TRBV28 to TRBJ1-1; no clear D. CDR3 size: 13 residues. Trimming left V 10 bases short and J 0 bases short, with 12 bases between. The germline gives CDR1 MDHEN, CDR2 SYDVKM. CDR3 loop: CAIHGVMNTEAFF. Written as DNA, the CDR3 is TGTGCCATCCATGGAGTAATGAACACTGAAGCTTTCTTT.

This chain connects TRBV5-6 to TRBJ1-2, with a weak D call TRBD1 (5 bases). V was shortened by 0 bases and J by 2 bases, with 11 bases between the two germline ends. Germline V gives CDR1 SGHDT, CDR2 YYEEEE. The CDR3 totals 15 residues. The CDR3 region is CASSLEGPGNYGYTF. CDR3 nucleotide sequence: TGTGCCAGCAGCTTGGAAGGGCCAGGGAACTATGGCTACACCTTC.

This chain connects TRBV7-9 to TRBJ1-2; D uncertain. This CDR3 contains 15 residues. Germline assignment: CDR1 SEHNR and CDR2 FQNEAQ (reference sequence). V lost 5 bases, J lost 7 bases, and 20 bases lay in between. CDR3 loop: CASSRDRPGWSGYTF. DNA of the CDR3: TGTGCCAGCAGCCGCGACCGCCCGGGGTGGAGTGGCTACACCTTC.

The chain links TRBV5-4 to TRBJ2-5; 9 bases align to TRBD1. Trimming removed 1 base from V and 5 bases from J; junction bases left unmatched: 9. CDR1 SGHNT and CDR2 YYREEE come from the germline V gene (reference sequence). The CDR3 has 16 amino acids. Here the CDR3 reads CASSLKTGGFGETQYF. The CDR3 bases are TGTGCCAGCAGCTTGAAAACAGGGGGCTTCGGGGAGACCCAGTACTTC.

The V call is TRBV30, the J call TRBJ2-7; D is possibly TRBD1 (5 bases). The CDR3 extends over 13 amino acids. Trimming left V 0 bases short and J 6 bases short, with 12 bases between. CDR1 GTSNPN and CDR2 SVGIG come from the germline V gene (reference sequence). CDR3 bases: TGTGCCTGGAGTGTACGTGACAGTGGCGAGCAGTACTTC. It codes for CAWSVRDSGEQYF. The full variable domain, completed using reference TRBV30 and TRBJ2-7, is SQTIHQWPATLVQPVGSPLSLECTVEGTSNPNLYWYRQAAGRGLQLLFYSVGIGQISSEVPQNLSASRPQDRQFILSSKKLLLSDSGFYLCAWSVRDSGEQYFGPGTRLTVT.

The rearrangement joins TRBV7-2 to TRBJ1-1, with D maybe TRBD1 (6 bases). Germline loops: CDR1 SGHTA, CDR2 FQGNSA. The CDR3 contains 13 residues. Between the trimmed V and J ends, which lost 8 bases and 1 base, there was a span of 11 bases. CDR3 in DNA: TGTGCCAGCCAAGACAGGTGGAACACTGAAGCTTTCTTT. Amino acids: CASQDRWNTEAFF.

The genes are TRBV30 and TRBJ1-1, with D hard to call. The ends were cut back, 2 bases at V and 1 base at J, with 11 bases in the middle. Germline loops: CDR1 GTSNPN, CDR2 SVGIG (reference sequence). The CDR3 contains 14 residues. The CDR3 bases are TGTGCCTGGAGTATGGGCCCCGAGAACACTGAAGCTTTCTTT. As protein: CAWSMGPENTEAFF.

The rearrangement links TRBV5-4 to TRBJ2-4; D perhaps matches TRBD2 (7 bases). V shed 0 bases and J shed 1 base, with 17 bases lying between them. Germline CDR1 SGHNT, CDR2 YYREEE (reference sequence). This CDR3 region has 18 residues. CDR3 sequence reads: CASSLAMGGLGAKNIQYF. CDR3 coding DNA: TGTGCCAGCAGCTTGGCCATGGGGGGGCTGGGGGCCAAAAACATTCAGTACTTC.

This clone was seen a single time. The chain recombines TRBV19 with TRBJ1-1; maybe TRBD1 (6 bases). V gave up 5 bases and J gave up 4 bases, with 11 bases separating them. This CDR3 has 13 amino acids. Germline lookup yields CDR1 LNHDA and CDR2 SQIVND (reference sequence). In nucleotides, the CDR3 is TGTGCCAGTAGTGCAGGGGTGGTCACTGAAGCTTTCTTT. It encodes CASSAGVVTEAFF.

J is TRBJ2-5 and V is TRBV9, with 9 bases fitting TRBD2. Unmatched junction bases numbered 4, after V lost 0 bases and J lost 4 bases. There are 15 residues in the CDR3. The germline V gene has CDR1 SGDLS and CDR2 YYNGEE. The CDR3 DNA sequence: TGTGCCAGCAGCGTAGGAGGCGGGAGGGCAGAGACCCAGTACTTC. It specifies CASSVGGGRAETQYF.

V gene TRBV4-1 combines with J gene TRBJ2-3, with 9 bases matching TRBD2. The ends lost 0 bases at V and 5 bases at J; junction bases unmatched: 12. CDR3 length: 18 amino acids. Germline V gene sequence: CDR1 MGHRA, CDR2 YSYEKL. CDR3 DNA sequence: TGCGCCAGCAGCCAAGATAGGGGCAGCGGGAGGATCGAAGATACGCAGTATTTT. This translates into CASSQDRGSGRIEDTQYF.

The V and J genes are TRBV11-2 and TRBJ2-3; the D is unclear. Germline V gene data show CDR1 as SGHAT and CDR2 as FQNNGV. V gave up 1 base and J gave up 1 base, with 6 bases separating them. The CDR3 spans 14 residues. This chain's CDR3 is CASSLGQGTDTQYF. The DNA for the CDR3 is TGTGCCAGCAGCTTAGGGCAGGGCACAGATACGCAGTATTTT.

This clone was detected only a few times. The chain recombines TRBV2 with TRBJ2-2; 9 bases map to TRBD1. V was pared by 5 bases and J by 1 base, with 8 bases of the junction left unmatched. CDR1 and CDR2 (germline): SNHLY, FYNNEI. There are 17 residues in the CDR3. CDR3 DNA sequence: TGTGCCAGCAGTCCCCTCCAGGACAGGGGGAACACCGGGGAGCTGTTTTTT. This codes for CASSPLQDRGNTGELFF.

The CDR3 DNA reads TGTGCCAGCTCACCTCTTCGAACGGAGACCGCGAACACCGGGGAGCTGTTTTTT. It encodes CASSPLRTETANTGELFF. The rearrangement uses TRBV18 and TRBJ2-2; D gene uncertain. Germline CDR1 reads KGHSH; CDR2 reads LQKENI. Between the trimmed V and J ends, which lost 3 bases and 0 bases, there was a span of 17 bases. The CDR3 covers 18 residues.

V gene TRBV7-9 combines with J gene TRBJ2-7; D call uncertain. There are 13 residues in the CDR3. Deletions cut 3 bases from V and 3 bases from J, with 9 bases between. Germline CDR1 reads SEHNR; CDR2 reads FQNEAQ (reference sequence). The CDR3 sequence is CASSLTPIYEQYF. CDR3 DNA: TGTGCCAGCAGCTTGACACCCATCTACGAGCAGTACTTC.

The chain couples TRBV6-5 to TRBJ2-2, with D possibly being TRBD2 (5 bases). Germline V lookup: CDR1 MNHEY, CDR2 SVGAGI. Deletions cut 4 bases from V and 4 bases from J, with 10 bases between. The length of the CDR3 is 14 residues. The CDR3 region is CASSSLRGTGELFF. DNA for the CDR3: TGTGCCAGCAGTTCCCTTCGGGGCACCGGGGAGCTGTTTTTT.

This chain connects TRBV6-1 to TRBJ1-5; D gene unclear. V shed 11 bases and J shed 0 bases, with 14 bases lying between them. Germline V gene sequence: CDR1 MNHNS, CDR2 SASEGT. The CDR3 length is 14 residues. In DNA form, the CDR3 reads TGTGCCGCCACGCGCGCTGTTAGCAATCAGCCCCAGCATTTT. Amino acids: CAATRAVSNQPQHF.

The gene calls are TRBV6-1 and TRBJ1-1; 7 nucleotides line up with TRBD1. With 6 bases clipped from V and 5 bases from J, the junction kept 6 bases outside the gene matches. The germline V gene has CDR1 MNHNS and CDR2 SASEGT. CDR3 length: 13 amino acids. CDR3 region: CASRARQGTEAFF. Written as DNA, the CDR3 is TGTGCCAGCAGAGCCCGACAGGGAACTGAAGCTTTCTTT.

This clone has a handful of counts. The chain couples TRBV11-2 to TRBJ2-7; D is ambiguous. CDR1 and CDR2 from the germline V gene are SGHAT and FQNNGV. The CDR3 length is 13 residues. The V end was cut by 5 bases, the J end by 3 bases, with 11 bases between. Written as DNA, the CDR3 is TGTGCCAGCAGCCTCCTATACTACTACGAGCAGTACTTC. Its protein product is CASSLLYYYEQYF.

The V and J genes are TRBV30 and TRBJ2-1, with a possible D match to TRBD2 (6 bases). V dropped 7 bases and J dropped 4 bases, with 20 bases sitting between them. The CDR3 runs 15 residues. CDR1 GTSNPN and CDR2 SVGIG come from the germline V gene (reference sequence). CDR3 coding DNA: TGTGCCTTCACCGGGGACTCCGGACCGTACAATGAGCAGTTCTTC. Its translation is CAFTGDSGPYNEQFF.

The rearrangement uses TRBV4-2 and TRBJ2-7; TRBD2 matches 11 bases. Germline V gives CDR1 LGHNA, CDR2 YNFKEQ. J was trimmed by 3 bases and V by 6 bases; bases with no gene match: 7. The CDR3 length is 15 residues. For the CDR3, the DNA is TGTGCCAGCAGTCGTGCCACTAGCGGGAGCTACGAGCAGTACTTC. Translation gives CASSRATSGSYEQYF.

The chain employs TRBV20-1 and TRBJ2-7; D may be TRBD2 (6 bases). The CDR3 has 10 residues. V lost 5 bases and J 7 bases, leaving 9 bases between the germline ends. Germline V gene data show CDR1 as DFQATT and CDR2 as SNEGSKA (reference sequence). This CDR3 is CSAGRGEQYF. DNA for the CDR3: TGCAGTGCTGGGCGGGGTGAGCAGTACTTC.

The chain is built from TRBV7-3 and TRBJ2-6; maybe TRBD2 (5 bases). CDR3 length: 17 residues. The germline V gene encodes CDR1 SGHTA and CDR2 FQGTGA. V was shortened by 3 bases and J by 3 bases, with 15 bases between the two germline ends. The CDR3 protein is CASSFSASGSGANVLTF. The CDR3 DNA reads TGTGCCAGCAGCTTCTCGGCGTCGGGGAGTGGGGCCAACGTCCTGACTTTC.

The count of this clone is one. This CDR3 reads CAGVGGQETQYF. CDR3 sequence (DNA): TGTGCTGGAGTGGGGGGCCAAGAGACCCAGTACTTC. The chain joins TRBV7-9 to TRBJ2-5; perhaps TRBD2 as D (6 bases). CDR1 SEHNR and CDR2 FQNEAQ come from the germline V gene (reference sequence). This CDR3 has 12 amino acids.

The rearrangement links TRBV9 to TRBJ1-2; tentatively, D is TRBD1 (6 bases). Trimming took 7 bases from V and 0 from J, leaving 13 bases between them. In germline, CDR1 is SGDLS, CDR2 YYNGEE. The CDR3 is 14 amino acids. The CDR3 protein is CASSRQEANYGYTF. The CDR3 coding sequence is TGTGCCAGCTCCAGACAGGAAGCTAACTATGGCTACACCTTC.

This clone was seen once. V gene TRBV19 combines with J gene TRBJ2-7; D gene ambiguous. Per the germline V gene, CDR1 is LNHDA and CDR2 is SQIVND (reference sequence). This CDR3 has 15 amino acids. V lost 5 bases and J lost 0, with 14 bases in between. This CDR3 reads CASSDRSKISYEQYF. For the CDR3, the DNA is TGTGCCAGTAGTGATCGGAGCAAGATCTCCTACGAGCAGTACTTC. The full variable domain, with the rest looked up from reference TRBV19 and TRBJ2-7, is DGGITQSPKYLFRKEGQNVTLSCEQNLNHDAMYWYRQDPGQGLRLIYYSQIVNDFQKGDIAEGYSVSREKKESFPLTVTSAQKNPTAFYLCASSDRSKISYEQYFGPGTRLTVT.

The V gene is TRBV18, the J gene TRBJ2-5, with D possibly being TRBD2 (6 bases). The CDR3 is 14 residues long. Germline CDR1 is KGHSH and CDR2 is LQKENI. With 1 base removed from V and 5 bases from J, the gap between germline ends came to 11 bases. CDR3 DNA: TGTGCCAGCTCACCACGGAGGGTAGAGGAGACCCAGTACTTC. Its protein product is CASSPRRVEETQYF.